The clone carrying this TCR beta chain was seen repeatedly, ten times or more. The antigen is not known. The V gene lost 5 bases and the J gene lost 1 base, with 11 bases spanning the gap. There are 15 residues in the CDR3. Germline CDR1 is SGHTA and CDR2 is FQGNSA. Breast cancer patients provided tissue from their axillary draining lymph nodes. This sample stems from a study of breast tumors, draining lymph nodes, adjacent tissues. MiXCR, run by TCRdb on the multiplex PCR reads, gives a single entry per CDR3 protein. There are some 200,000 distinct CDR3 sequences in the sample; 31% occur only once, and 4% to 4.5% lies in the top ten. Study findings and constraints: Tumors had less TCR diversity than lymph nodes, more than nontumor tissue.

This TCR was sampled from a female donor with breast cancer. Some clones in this sample may be carry-over from other donors' samples. Sequenced input: axillary lymph node tissue. The V and J genes are TRBV7-2 and TRBJ2-2; maybe TRBD2 (5 bases). The CDR3 loop is CASSPRRENTGELFF. The CDR3 bases are TGTGCCAGCAGCCCCAGACGGGAGAACACCGGGGAGCTGTTTTTT.